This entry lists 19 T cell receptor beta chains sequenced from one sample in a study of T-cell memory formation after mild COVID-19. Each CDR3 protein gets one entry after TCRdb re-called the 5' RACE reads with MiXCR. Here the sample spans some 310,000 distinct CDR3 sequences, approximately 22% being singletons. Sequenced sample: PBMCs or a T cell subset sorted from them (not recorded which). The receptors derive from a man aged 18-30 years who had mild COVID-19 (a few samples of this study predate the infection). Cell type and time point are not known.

CDR3 in amino acids: CASSHRPQYV. As DNA, the CDR3 is TGTGCCAGCAGCCATAGGCCCCAGTACGTC. V and J are TRBV3-1 and TRBJ2-7; D unclear. The CDR3 consists of 10 residues. CDR1 is LGHDT and CDR2 is YNNKEL in the germline V gene (reference sequence). V lost 3 bases and J 10 bases, leaving 7 bases between the germline ends.

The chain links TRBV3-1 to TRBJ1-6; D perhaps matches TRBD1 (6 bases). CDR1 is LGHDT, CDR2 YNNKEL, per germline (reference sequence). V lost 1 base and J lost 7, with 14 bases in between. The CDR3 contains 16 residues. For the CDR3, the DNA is TGTGCCAGCAGCCAAGCGGTACAGGGAGGGAATTCACCCCTCCACTTT. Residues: CASSQAVQGGNSPLHF.

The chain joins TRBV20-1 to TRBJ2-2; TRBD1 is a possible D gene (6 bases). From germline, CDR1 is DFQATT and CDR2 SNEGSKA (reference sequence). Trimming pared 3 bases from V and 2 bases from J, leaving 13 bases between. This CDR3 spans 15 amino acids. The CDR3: CSASFQGPNTGELFF. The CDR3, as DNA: TGCAGTGCTAGTTTTCAGGGGCCAAACACCGGGGAGCTGTTTTTT.

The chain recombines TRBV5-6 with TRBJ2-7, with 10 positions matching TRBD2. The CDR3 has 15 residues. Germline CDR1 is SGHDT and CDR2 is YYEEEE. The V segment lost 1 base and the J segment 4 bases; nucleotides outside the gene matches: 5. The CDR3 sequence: CASSLRGSGGYEQYV. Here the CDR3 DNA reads TGTGCCAGCAGCTTGAGGGGTAGCGGGGGGTACGAGCAGTACGTC.

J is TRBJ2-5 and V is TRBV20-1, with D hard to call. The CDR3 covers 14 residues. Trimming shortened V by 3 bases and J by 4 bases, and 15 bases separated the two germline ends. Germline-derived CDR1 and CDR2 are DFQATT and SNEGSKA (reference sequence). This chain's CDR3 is CSARLEGGSETQYF. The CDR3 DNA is TGCAGTGCTAGGCTAGAAGGTGGTTCAGAGACCCAGTACTTC.

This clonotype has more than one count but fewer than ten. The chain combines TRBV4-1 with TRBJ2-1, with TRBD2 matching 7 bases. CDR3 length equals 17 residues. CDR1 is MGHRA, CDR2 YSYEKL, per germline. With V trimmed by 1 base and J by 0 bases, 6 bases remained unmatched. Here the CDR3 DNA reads TGCGCCAGCAGCCAAGGACTAGCTCCCACCTCCTACAATGAGCAGTTCTTC. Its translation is CASSQGLAPTSYNEQFF.

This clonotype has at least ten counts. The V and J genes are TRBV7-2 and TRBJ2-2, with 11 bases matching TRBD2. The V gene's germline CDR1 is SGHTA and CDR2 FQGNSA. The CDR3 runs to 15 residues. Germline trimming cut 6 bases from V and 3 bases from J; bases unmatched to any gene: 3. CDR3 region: CASRLLAGDTGELFF. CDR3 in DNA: TGTGCCAGCAGGTTACTAGCGGGGGACACCGGGGAGCTGTTTTTT.

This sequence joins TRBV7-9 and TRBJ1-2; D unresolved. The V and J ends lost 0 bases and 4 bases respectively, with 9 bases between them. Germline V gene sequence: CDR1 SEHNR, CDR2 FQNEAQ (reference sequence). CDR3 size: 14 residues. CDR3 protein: CASSLAQQFYGYTF. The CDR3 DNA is TGTGCCAGCAGCTTAGCGCAACAGTTCTATGGCTACACCTTC.

This CDR3 reads CASSLGTGGEKLFF. The CDR3 nucleotides read TGTGCCAGCAGCTTAGGGACAGGGGGGGAAAAACTGTTTTTT. The J gene is TRBJ1-4, the V gene TRBV7-8, with 10 positions matching TRBD1. V was clipped by 1 base and J by 8 bases; unmatched bases: 1. Germline V gene sequence: CDR1 SGHVS, CDR2 FQNEAQ. The CDR3 is 14 amino acids.

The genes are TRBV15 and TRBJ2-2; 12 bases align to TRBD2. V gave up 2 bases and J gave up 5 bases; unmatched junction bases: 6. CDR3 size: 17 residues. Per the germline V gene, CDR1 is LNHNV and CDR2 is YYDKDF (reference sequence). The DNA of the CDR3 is TGTGCCACCAGCAGACTTCGACTAGCGGGGGTGACCGGGGAGCTGTTTTTT. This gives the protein CATSRLRLAGVTGELFF.

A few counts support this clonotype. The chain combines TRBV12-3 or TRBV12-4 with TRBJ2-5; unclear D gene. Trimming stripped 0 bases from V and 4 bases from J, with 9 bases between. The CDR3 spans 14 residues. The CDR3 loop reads CASSLATMGETQYF. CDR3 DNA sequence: TGTGCCAGCAGTTTAGCGACAATGGGAGAGACCCAGTACTTC.

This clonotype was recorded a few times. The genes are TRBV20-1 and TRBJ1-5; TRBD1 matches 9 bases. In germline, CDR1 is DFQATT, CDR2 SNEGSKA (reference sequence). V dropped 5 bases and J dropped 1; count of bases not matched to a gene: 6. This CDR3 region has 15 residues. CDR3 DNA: TGCAGTGCTCGCGTTACAGGGGGCAGCAATCAGCCCCAGCATTTT. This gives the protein CSARVTGGSNQPQHF.

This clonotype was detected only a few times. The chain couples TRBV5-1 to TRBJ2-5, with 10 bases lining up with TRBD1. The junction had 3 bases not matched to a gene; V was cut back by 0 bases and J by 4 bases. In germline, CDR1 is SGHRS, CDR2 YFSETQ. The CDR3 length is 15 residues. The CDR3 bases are TGCGCCAGCAGCTTGGCCGGACAGGGGGGAGAGACCCAGTACTTC. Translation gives CASSLAGQGGETQYF.

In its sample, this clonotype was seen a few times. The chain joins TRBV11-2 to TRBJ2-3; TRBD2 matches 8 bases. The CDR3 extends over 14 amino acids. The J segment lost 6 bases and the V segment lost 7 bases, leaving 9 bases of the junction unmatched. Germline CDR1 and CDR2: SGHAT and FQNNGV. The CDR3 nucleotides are TGTGCCAGCACCGGACTAGCCCGGAGGGATACGCAGTATTTT. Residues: CASTGLARRDTQYF.

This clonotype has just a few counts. CDR3 residues: CASSLATTGGSVTQYF. Written as DNA, the CDR3 is TGTGCCAGCAGCTTAGCGACGACAGGGGGCTCCGTTACGCAGTATTTT. The chain couples TRBV7-2 to TRBJ2-3; 10 bases fit TRBD1. Germline CDR1 reads SGHTA; CDR2 reads FQGNSA. V gave up 0 bases and J gave up 8 bases; unmatched junction bases: 8. The CDR3 totals 16 residues. Supplemented by reference TRBV7-2 and TRBJ2-3, the full variable domain reads GAGVSQSPSNKVTEKGKDVELRCDPISGHTALYWYRQSLGQGLEFLIYFQGNSAPDKSGLPSDRFSAERTGGSVSTLTIQRTQQEDSAVYLCASSLATTGGSVTQYFGPGTRLTVL.

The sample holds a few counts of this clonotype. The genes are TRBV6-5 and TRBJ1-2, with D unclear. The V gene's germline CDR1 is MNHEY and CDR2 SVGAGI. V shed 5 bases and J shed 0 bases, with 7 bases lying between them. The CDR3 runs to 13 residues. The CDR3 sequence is CASSQTPNYGYTF. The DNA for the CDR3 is TGTGCCAGCAGTCAAACACCTAACTATGGCTACACCTTC.

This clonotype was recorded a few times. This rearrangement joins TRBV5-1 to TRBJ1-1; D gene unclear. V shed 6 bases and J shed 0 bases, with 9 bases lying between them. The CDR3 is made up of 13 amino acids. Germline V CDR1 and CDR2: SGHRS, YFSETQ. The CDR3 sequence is CASTGGMNTEAFF. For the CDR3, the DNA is TGCGCCAGCACTGGCGGCATGAACACTGAAGCTTTCTTT. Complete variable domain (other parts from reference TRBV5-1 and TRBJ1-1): KAGVTQTPRYLIKTRGQQVTLSCSPISGHRSVSWYQQTPGQGLQFLFEYFSETQRNKGNFPGRFSGRQFSNSRSEMNVSTLELGDSALYLCASTGGMNTEAFFGQGTRLTVV.

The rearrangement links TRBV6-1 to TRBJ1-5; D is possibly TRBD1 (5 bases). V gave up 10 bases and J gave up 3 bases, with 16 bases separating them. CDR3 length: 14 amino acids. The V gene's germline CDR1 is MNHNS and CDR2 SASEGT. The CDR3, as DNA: TGTGCCACCCTCCAGACAGACCCCAATCAGCCCCAGCATTTT. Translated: CATLQTDPNQPQHF.

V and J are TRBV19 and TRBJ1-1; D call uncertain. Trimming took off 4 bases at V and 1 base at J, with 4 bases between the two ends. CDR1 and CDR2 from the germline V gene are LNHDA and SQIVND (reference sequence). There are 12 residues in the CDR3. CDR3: CASSNGNTEAFF. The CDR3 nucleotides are TGTGCCAGTAGTAACGGGAACACTGAAGCTTTCTTT.